Given below is one T cell receptor beta chain in context. Its antigen is unknown. The data stem from a study of CD8+ T cells in alopecia areata. Whole-study context: Tofacitinib ran for 6 to 18 months before 6 months off drug. Broader study findings: Scalp lesions, especially in alopecia totalis/universalis, had higher clonality than normal scalp.

Both peripheral blood and punch biopsies of lesional scalp skin were obtained from patients who had alopecia areata. RNA was extracted and reverse transcribed into cDNA as the sequencing template. Sequencing was performed with immunoSEQ multiplex PCR; in TCRdb, only in-frame clones are kept and a portion is missing. The repertoire holds 130,000 to 150,000 clones, with about 87% as singletons. The CDR3 is made up of 16 amino acids. V lost 0 bases to trimming and J lost 3 bases; unmatched junction nucleotides: 4. Germline V gene lookup returns CDR1 GTSNPN and CDR2 SVGIG (reference sequence). The sample consisted of CD8+ T cells sorted from blood, taken at week 0. This receptor was identified in a human donor with alopecia areata. V is TRBV30 and J is TRBJ2-1; the match to TRBD2 covers 11 bases. CDR3 amino acids: CAWSVGLAGYYNEQFF. CDR3 bases: TGTGCCTGGAGTGTAGGACTAGCGGGTTACTACAATGAGCAGTTCTTC.